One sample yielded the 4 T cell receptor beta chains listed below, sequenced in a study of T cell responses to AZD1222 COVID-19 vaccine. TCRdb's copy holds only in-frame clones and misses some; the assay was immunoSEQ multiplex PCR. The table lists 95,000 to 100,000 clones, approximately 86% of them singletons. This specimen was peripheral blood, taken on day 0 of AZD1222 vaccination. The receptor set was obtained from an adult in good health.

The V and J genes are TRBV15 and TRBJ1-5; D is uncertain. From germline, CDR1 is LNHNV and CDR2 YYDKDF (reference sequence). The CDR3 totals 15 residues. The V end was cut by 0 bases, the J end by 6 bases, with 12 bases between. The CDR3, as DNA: TGTGCCACCAGCAGAGATAACGGAGGGTTTCAGCCCCAGCATTTT. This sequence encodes CATSRDNGGFQPQHF.

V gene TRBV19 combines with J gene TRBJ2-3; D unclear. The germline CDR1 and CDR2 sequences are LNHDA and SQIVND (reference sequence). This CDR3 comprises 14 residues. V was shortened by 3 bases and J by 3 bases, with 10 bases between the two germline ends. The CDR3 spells CASSISPATDTQYF. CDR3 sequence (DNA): TGTGCCAGTAGTATCAGCCCTGCAACAGATACGCAGTATTTT. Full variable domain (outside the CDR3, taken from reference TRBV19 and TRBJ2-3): DGGITQSPKYLFRKEGQNVTLSCEQNLNHDAMYWYRQDPGQGLRLIYYSQIVNDFQKGDIAEGYSVSREKKESFPLTVTSAQKNPTAFYLCASSISPATDTQYFGPGTRLTVL.

Written as DNA, the CDR3 is TGTGCCAGCAGTCGAGAGGGACTACCTCTTGATGAGCAGTTCTTC. It translates to CASSREGLPLDEQFF. The chain uses TRBV5-4 and TRBJ2-1; 7 positions agree with TRBD2. CDR1 and CDR2 from the germline V gene are SGHNT and YYREEE (reference sequence). V trimming: 5 bases; J trimming: 8 bases; junction bases outside the gene matches: 13. The CDR3 runs 15 residues. The full variable domain, completed using reference TRBV5-4 and TRBJ2-1, is ETGVTQSPTHLIKTRGQQVTLRCSSQSGHNTVSWYQQALGQGPQFIFQYYREEENGRGNFPPRFSGLQFPNYSSELNVNALELDDSALYLCASSREGLPLDEQFFGPGTRLTVL.

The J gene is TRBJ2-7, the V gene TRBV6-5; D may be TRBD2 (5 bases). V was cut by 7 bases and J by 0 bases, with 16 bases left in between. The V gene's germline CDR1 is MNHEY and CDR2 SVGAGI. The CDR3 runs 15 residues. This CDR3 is CASKGSAEASYEQYF. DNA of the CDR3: TGTGCCAGCAAGGGTAGCGCGGAGGCCTCCTACGAGCAGTACTTC.